The source of this TCR beta chain is a study of blood T cell repertoires in COVID-19. About the research overall: COVID-19 samples, acute and convalescent, were from the United States, Italy and Spain. T cells, B-cell-depleted T cells, or PBMCs supplied cDNA or gDNA.

Per the original data handling: Amplification with reference gene primers provided the estimates of nucleated cell counts. The repertoire was sequenced with immunoSEQ multiplex PCR; TCRdb's copy has only in-frame clones and lacks some. V, J and clone size are those of that table, while D and trimming were read from the DNA. The data show more than 150,000 clones, roughly 82% seen once. The V and J ends lost 4 bases and 8 bases, in that order; junction bases with no gene match: 4. The CDR3 has 13 amino acids. Per the germline V gene, CDR1 is MNHEY and CDR2 is SMNVEV (reference sequence). The sequence derives from a woman aged 25 to 39 with acute or convalescent COVID-19. V gene TRBV27 combines with J gene TRBJ1-2; 10 bases line up with TRBD1. Sequencing was done on a sample of peripheral blood. The CDR3 sequence: CASSSGTGDGYTF. For the CDR3, the DNA is TGTGCCAGCAGTTCTGGGACAGGGGACGGCTACACCTTC.